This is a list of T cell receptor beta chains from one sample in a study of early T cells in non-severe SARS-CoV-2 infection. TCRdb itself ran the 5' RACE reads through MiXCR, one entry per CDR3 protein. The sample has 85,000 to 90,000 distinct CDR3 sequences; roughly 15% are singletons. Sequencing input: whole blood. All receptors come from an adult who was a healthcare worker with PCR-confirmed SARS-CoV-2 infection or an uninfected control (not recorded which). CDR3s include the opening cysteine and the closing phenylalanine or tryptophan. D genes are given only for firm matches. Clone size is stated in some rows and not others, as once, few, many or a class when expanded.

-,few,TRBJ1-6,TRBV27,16,TGTGCCAGCAGTTTATCGAGGCCAGTCCCCCGTTCACCCCTCCACTTT,CASSLSRPVPRSPLHF
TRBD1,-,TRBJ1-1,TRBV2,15,TGTGCCAGCAGTCGAGACAGGGGGGGGCACACTGAAGCTTTCTTT,CASSRDRGGHTEAFF
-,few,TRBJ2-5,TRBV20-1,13,TGCAGTGCTATTAAAGGGGGGGGAGAGACCCAGTACTTC,CSAIKGGGETQYF
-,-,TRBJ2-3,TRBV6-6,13,TGTGCCAGCAGTTACGGGCAGACAGATACGCAGTATTTT,CASSYGQTDTQYF
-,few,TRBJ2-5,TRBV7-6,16,TGTGCCAGCAGCCCCTCGGGTAGCTCCTACCAAGAGACCCAGTACTTC,CASSPSGSSYQETQYF
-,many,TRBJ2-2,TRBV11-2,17,TGTGCCAGCAGCTCGCTCCTCTGGGGGGGCGACCCCGGGGAGCTGTTTTTT,CASSSLLWGGDPGELFF
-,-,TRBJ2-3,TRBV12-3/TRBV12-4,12,TGTGCCAGCAGTTTAGGTTGGGATACGCAGTATTTT,CASSLGWDTQYF
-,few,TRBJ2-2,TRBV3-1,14,TGTGCCAGCAGCGGTGACGGGGACGCCGGGGAGCTGTTTTTT,CASSGDGDAGELFF
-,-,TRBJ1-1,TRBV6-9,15,TGTGCCAGCAGCGGAACGGGGCCGGTAAAAACTGAAGCTTTCTTT,CASSGTGPVKTEAFF
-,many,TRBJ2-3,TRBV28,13,TGTGCCAGCTCTTCGAGGGAGACAGATACGCAGTATTTT,CASSSRETDTQYF
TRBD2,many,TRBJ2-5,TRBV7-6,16,TGTGCCAGCAGCCCCAGCTGGCGGGGGGGCCAAGAGACCCAGTACTTC,CASSPSWRGGQETQYF
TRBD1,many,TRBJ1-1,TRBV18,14,TGTGCCAGCTCACCGACAGGGGGAGCCACTGAAGCTTTCTTT,CASSPTGGATEAFF